The 4 T cell receptor beta chains given below trace back to one sample, sequenced in a study of shared clonotypes between healthy human individuals. Data came from immunoSEQ multiplex PCR; TCRdb stores just in-frame clones and leaves some out. The sample gives about 960,000 clones, 76% of which show up once; approximately 1.5% is in the top ten. Sequencing was carried out using memory CD4+ T cells sorted from blood. Described subset: CD45RA-negative fraction. Receptors were obtained from a man aged 18 to 29 in good health.

This rearrangement joins TRBV7-9 to TRBJ2-7; D remains unclear. V dropped 3 bases and J dropped 3 bases, with 12 bases sitting between them. The CDR3 totals 14 residues. The germline V gene has CDR1 SEHNR and CDR2 FQNEAQ (reference sequence). Here the CDR3 DNA reads TGTGCCAGCAGCTTGACGGAACAATACTACGAGCAGTACTTC. This translates into CASSLTEQYYEQYF. The variable domain in full, with the rest retrieved from reference TRBV7-9 and TRBJ2-7, is DTGVSQNPRHKITKRGQNVTFRCDPISEHNRLYWYRQTLGQGPEFLTYFQNEAQLEKSRLLSDRFSAERPKGSFSTLEIQRTEQGDSAMYLCASSLTEQYYEQYFGPGTRLTVT.

The chain is built from TRBV27 and TRBJ1-1; 8 bases agree with TRBD1. This CDR3 is built from 15 residues. The germline V gene has CDR1 MNHEY and CDR2 SMNVEV (reference sequence). V trimming: 3 bases; J trimming: 8 bases; junction bases outside the gene matches: 11. CDR3 DNA: TGTGCCAGCAGTTTCCAGGGACAGGTTCGTAAAGAAGCTTTCTTT. It codes for CASSFQGQVRKEAFF.

The chain couples TRBV6-6 to TRBJ1-1; D is possibly TRBD1 (6 bases). This CDR3 is built from 13 residues. Per the germline V gene, CDR1 is MNHNY and CDR2 is SVGAGI (reference sequence). V lost 6 bases to trimming and J lost 3 bases, with 11 bases between them. CDR3 amino acids: CASSSTGYTEAFF. DNA of the CDR3: TGTGCCAGCAGCTCTACAGGGTACACTGAAGCTTTCTTT.

As to this clone: Within the sample, other DNA sequences also encode this same CDR3. V gene TRBV5-1 combines with J gene TRBJ2-3; no clear D gene. CDR1 is SGHRS and CDR2 is YFSETQ in the germline V gene. V lost 1 base and J lost 1, with 7 bases in between. There are 14 residues in the CDR3. The CDR3 loop is CASSLKQGTDTQYF. DNA of the CDR3: TGCGCCAGCAGCTTGAAGCAGGGCACAGATACGCAGTATTTT.